Below are 2 T cell receptor beta chains sequenced from a single sample in a study of blood T cell repertoires in COVID-19. Generated by immunoSEQ multiplex PCR, the TCRdb table keeps only in-frame clones and is missing some. The table includes 150,000 to 200,000 clones, approximately 80% detected once. The sample was peripheral blood. Receptors originate from a human donor in a cohort sampled during active COVID-19.

This rearrangement joins TRBV28 to TRBJ2-5, with D maybe TRBD1 (5 bases). Trimming removed 8 bases at V and 5 bases at J, with 12 bases between. Germline lookup yields CDR1 MDHEN and CDR2 SYDVKM. The CDR3 covers 12 residues. Here the CDR3 reads CASGGPGETQYF. CDR3 in DNA: TGTGCCAGCGGCGGCCCAGGGGAGACCCAGTACTTC.

J is TRBJ1-1 and V is TRBV3-1 (or the pseudogene TRBV3-2), with unresolved D. The V gene lost 0 bases and the J gene lost 0 bases, with 11 bases spanning the gap. The CDR3 loop spans 16 amino acids. Germline V CDR1 and CDR2: LGHDT, YNNKEL (reference sequence). The CDR3, as DNA: TGTGCCAGCAGCCAAGATTTCCGGACTTTGAACACTGAAGCTTTCTTT. It yields the protein CASSQDFRTLNTEAFF.